This T cell receptor beta chain was sequenced in a study of shared clonotypes between healthy human individuals. Trimming removed 7 bases at V and 6 bases at J, with 15 bases between. Germline lookup yields CDR1 SEHNR and CDR2 FQNEAQ (reference sequence). The CDR3 sequence is 14 residues long. How the authors handled the data: Junction-only immunoSEQ sequences carried no quality scores, so filtering differed. Sequenced by immunoSEQ multiplex PCR; TCRdb stores in-frame clones only, minus some. For V, J and clone size, that table is used; D and trimming come from the DNA. The sample yields a few million clones, 90% to 95% seen once.

The rearrangement uses TRBV7-9 and TRBJ2-2; D not certain. Sample: naive CD4+ T cells from PBMCs. Sample subset: CD45RA+ positively selected. This clonotype was obtained from a man aged 18 to 30 in good health. Some clones in this sample may be carry-over from other donors' samples. In DNA form, the CDR3 reads TGTGCCAGCAAGCTTGATCAAGTGGCCGGGGAGCTGTTTTTT. Translated: CASKLDQVAGELFF.